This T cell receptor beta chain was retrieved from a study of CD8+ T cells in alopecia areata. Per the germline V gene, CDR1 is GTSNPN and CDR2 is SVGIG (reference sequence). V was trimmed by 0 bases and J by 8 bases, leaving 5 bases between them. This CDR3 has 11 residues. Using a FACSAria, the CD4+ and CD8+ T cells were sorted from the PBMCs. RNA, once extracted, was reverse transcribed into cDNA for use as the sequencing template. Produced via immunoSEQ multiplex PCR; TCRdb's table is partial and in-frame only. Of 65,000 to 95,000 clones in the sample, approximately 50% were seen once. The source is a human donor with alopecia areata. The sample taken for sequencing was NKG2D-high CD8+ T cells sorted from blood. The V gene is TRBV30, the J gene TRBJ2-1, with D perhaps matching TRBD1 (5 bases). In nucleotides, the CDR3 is TGTGCCTGGAGTGTACAGGATGAGCAGTTCTTC. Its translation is CAWSVQDEQFF.